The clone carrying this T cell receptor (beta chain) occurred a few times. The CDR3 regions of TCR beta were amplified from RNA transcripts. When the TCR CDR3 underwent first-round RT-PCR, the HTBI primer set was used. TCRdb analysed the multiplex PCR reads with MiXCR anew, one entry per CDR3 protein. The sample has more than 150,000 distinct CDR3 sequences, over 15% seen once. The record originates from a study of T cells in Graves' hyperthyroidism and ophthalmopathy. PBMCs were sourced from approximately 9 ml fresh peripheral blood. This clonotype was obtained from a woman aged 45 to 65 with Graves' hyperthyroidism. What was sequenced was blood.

The CDR3 nucleotides are TGCAGTGCTATCCCAGGACAGGCGGTCGGAGAGACCCAGTACTTC. It is translated as CSAIPGQAVGETQYF. The V gene is TRBV20-1, the J gene TRBJ2-5; TRBD1 matches at 7 bases. Looked up from germline, CDR1 is DFQATT and CDR2 is SNEGSKA (reference sequence). J lost 4 bases, V lost 4 bases, and 12 bases had no gene match. CDR3 length: 15 amino acids.